This is a list of T cell receptor beta chains from one sample in a study of T cells in Graves' hyperthyroidism and ophthalmopathy. TCRdb itself ran the multiplex PCR reads through MiXCR, one entry per CDR3 protein. The sample has about 520,000 distinct CDR3 sequences, less than 25% seen once. The sequencing input was blood. These receptors originate from a woman in her 30s with Graves' ophthalmopathy. Both conserved end residues are part of each CDR3. A D gene is named only where the DNA matches it firmly. Clone sizes are given selectively: once, few, many, or a class where the clone is expanded.

J: TRBJ1-1; D: TRBD1; size: many; V: TRBV30; DNA: TGTGCCTGGAGTACCGGGACAGAGAACACTGAAGCTTTCTTT; CDR3: CAWSTGTENTEAFF
J: TRBJ2-5; D: TRBD2; size: many; V: TRBV12-3/TRBV12-4; DNA: TGTGCCAGCAGGCGGGGGTCCCAAGAGACCCAGTACTTC; CDR3: CASRRGSQETQYF
J: TRBJ2-7; D: -; size: -; V: TRBV6-1; DNA: TGTGCCAGCCTCCGGGACGGGCACTACGAGCAGTACTTC; CDR3: CASLRDGHYEQYF
J: TRBJ2-5; D: -; size: -; V: TRBV6-4; DNA: TGTGCCAGCATCCGGGGGGCGGGGGAGACCCAGTACTTC; CDR3: CASIRGAGETQYF
J: TRBJ1-6; D: TRBD1; size: few; V: TRBV6-1; DNA: TGTGCCAGCTGGACCCGGGACAGGGCTTCACCCCTCCACTTT; CDR3: CASWTRDRASPLHF
J: TRBJ2-7; D: TRBD1; size: once; V: TRBV11-1; DNA: TGTGCCAGCAGCTTAAGGAGAGGGACAGGGGCCTACGAGCAGTACTTC; CDR3: CASSLRRGTGAYEQYF
J: TRBJ1-5; D: TRBD1; size: few; V: TRBV3-1; DNA: TGTGCCAGCAGCCAAGGGGACAGGGATCAGCCCCAGCATTTT; CDR3: CASSQGDRDQPQHF
J: TRBJ1-2; D: -; size: many; V: TRBV24-1; DNA: TGTGCCACCAGTGTGGGGGTAGATGGCTACACCTTC; CDR3: CATSVGVDGYTF
J: TRBJ2-7; D: TRBD1; size: few; V: TRBV10-3; DNA: TGTGCCGGCCGGGGACAGTTCTCCTACGAGCAGTACTTC; CDR3: CAGRGQFSYEQYF
J: TRBJ2-7; D: -; size: many; V: TRBV6-1; DNA: TGTGCCTCGCGGAGGGACAACTCCTACGAGCAGTACTTC; CDR3: CASRRDNSYEQYF
J: TRBJ2-7; D: -; size: -; V: TRBV28; DNA: TGTGCCAGCAGTCTCCCTAGGGCAGGGATCTACGAGCAGTACTTC; CDR3: CASSLPRAGIYEQYF
J: TRBJ1-2; D: -; size: many; V: TRBV28; DNA: TGTGCCAGCAGTCTCCCGGGACAACGGAATGGCTACACCTTC; CDR3: CASSLPGQRNGYTF
J: TRBJ1-5; D: -; size: many; V: TRBV20-1; DNA: TGCAGTGTACAGGACTGGGATCAGCCCCAGCATTTT; CDR3: CSVQDWDQPQHF
J: TRBJ1-1; D: TRBD1; size: few; V: TRBV20-1; DNA: TGCAGTGCTCGGGACAGGGGGCCTACTGAAGCTTTCTTT; CDR3: CSARDRGPTEAFF
J: TRBJ2-5; D: -; size: many; V: TRBV20-1; DNA: TGCAGTGCTAGAGGACCAGTAGTAGTGTATAAGACCCAGTACTTC; CDR3: CSARGPVVVYKTQYF
J: TRBJ1-1; D: -; size: many; V: TRBV29-1; DNA: TGCAGCGTTGCCGATCTTGAAGCTTTCTTT; CDR3: CSVADLEAFF
J: TRBJ2-7; D: -; size: many; V: TRBV20-1; DNA: TGCAGTGCTGGGGGGCAGGGTAGCTCCTACGAGCAGTACTTC; CDR3: CSAGGQGSSYEQYF
J: TRBJ1-1; D: TRBD1; size: many; V: TRBV12-3/TRBV12-4; DNA: TGTGCCAGCAGTTTTAGGGGGCCCGCGGCCCCCGAAGCTTTCTTT; CDR3: CASSFRGPAAPEAFF
J: TRBJ2-7; D: TRBD2; size: -; V: TRBV6-1; DNA: TGTGCCAGCAGCTCCTGGCAGGGAGGGACCCACGAGCAGTACTTC; CDR3: CASSSWQGGTHEQYF
J: TRBJ1-5; D: -; size: -; V: TRBV28; DNA: TGTGCCAGCAGTCCCTCGACGTGGGGCCAGCCCCAGCATTTT; CDR3: CASSPSTWGQPQHF
J: TRBJ2-5; D: -; size: many; V: TRBV20-1; DNA: TGCAGTGCTAGTCCAGAACACGAGACCCAGTACTTC; CDR3: CSASPEHETQYF
J: TRBJ2-2; D: -; size: many; V: TRBV6-2/TRBV6-3; DNA: TGTACCAGCAGCGTAACCGGGGAGCTGTTTTTT; CDR3: CTSSVTGELFF